The 8 T cell receptor beta chains in this list originate from one sample, sequenced in a study of T cells in localized non-small cell lung cancer (dated by TCRdb to the early 2020s). The protocol used for the library was the immunoSEQ multiplex PCR assay. What TCRdb holds here is the immuneACCESS table cut down to in-frame rearrangements. Part of the clones is not present; checked against another copy, under half of the missing clones reflect an unresolved V gene, and the others are unexplained. The sample table holds under 25,000 clones, of which 80% to 90% were seen once. Approximately 22% of the sample belongs to the ten largest clones. This material consisted of PBMCs, taken before any cancer treatment. These receptors were collected from a man aged 35 to 69 with stage II squamous cell lung carcinoma.

V gene TRBV7-8 combines with J gene TRBJ2-1, with D hard to call. Germline CDR1 reads SGHVS; CDR2 reads FQNEAQ. The CDR3 has 11 residues. With 5 bases removed from V and 8 bases from J, the gap between germline ends came to 7 bases. This CDR3 is CASSPRHEQFF. In DNA form, the CDR3 reads TGTGCCAGCAGCCCCCGCCATGAGCAGTTCTTC.

This chain links TRBV6-1 with TRBJ1-2, with TRBD1 as a possible D gene (6 bases). The germline V gene has CDR1 MNHNS and CDR2 SASEGT. The ends were cut back, 6 bases at V and 3 bases at J, with 11 bases in the middle. The CDR3 has 13 residues. The CDR3 reads CASSPGQHYGYTF. The CDR3 coding sequence is TGTGCCAGCAGCCCCGGACAGCACTATGGCTACACCTTC.

In its sample, this clone was seen a few times. The rearrangement links TRBV6-4 to TRBJ2-3; D unclear. Trimming removed 5 bases at V and 2 bases at J, with 8 bases between. This CDR3 contains 13 residues. The germline gives CDR1 MRHNA, CDR2 SNTAGT. The CDR3 here is CASSPDPTDTQYF. In DNA form, the CDR3 reads TGTGCCAGCAGTCCCGACCCCACAGATACGCAGTATTTT.

This chain links TRBV9 with TRBJ1-2; tentative D call: TRBD1 (6 bases). CDR3 length equals 15 residues. Between the trimmed V and J ends, which lost 3 bases and 4 bases, there was a span of 16 bases. Germline V CDR1 and CDR2: SGDLS, YYNGEE. Here the CDR3 reads CASSGRARTVYGYTF. The DNA for the CDR3 is TGTGCCAGCAGCGGGAGGGCCCGGACAGTCTATGGCTACACCTTC.

V gene TRBV19 combines with J gene TRBJ2-4; a weak D match, TRBD1 (5 bases). V was pared by 8 bases and J by 0 bases, with 8 bases between. CDR3 length: 13 amino acids. The V gene's germline CDR1 is LNHDA and CDR2 SQIVND (reference sequence). The CDR3 DNA reads TGTGCCAGTGGGGCCGAAGCCAAAAACATTCAGTACTTC. It codes for CASGAEAKNIQYF.

This chain joins TRBV6-6 and TRBJ2-3; perhaps D is TRBD1 or TRBD2 (5 bases each). The CDR3 runs to 15 residues. Germline CDR1 and CDR2: MNHNY and SVGAGI (reference sequence). Trimming cost V 2 bases and J 2 bases, with 11 bases left between them. CDR3 sequence reads: CASSYPGTVTDTQYF. Written as DNA, the CDR3 is TGTGCCAGCAGTTACCCCGGGACGGTCACAGATACGCAGTATTTT.

The chain couples TRBV29-1 to TRBJ1-4, with no clear D. This CDR3 has 12 residues. V was clipped by 5 bases and J by 5 bases, with 9 bases between them. Germline lookup yields CDR1 SQVTM and CDR2 ANQGSEA. The CDR3 bases are TGCAGCGTTCTGACGGTGAATGAAAAACTGTTTTTT. It encodes CSVLTVNEKLFF.

J is TRBJ2-7 and V is TRBV15; unclear D gene. The V gene's germline CDR1 is LNHNV and CDR2 YYDKDF (reference sequence). The CDR3 runs to 16 residues. The V gene lost 0 bases and the J gene lost 0 bases, with 12 bases spanning the gap. The CDR3 DNA sequence: TGTGCCACCAGCAGAGATCTACAGACGAGCTCCTACGAGCAGTACTTC. Protein product: CATSRDLQTSSYEQYF.